Shown below are 2 T cell receptor beta chains from a single sample sequenced in a study of blood T cell repertoires in COVID-19. Assay: immunoSEQ multiplex PCR; the TCRdb copy retains only in-frame clones and omits some. The sample comprises over 25,000 clones, 80% to 95% of which are singletons, and 1% rests with the top ten. The specimen was peripheral blood. The receptors originated from a man aged 70 or older with active or convalescent COVID-19.

The rearrangement joins TRBV28 to TRBJ1-1; D is unclear. V was trimmed by 4 bases and J by 7 bases, leaving 13 bases between them. CDR3 length equals 13 residues. Germline values: CDR1 MDHEN, CDR2 SYDVKM. The CDR3 sequence is CASSSPIESEAFF. The CDR3 DNA follows: TGTGCCAGCAGTTCCCCCATAGAGAGTGAAGCTTTCTTT.

This rearrangement joins TRBV5-1 to TRBJ1-1; 7 bases are shared with TRBD1. CDR3 length: 14 amino acids. The ends lost 0 bases at V and 6 bases at J; junction bases unmatched: 5. Looked up from germline, CDR1 is SGHRS and CDR2 is YFSETQ. The CDR3 coding sequence is TGCGCCAGCAGCTTGGGAGGGGGCGAGGCTGAAGCTTTCTTT. Encoded protein: CASSLGGGEAEAFF.